These 16 T cell receptor beta chains were all obtained from the same sample, sequenced in a study of T cell repertoires in cytomegalovirus infection. MiXCR was run by TCRdb on the reads, yielding one entry per CDR3 protein. The sample holds 750,000 to 900,000 distinct CDR3 sequences, just under 30% seen once. These receptors lack a known antigen. Sequenced here: cultured CD8+ T cells from PBMCs, sampled from culture after CMV antigen stimulation. Every receptor here comes from a human donor in good health (CMV status not recorded). Some clones in this sample may be carry-over from other donors' samples.

This clonotype has more than one count but fewer than ten. V and J are TRBV6-1 and TRBJ2-7; D not resolved. This CDR3 is 16 amino acids long. The germline V gene has CDR1 MNHNS and CDR2 SASEGT. The V end lost 7 bases, the J end lost 2 bases, and 21 bases lay between the germline ends. CDR3 bases: TGTGCCAGCATTGGCCCCCCCACCGTATCCCCCTACGAGCAGTACGTC. It codes for CASIGPPTVSPYEQYV.

V gene TRBV5-6 combines with J gene TRBJ2-3; maybe TRBD1 (5 bases). Trimming cost V 4 bases and J 5 bases, with 14 bases left between them. The CDR3 spans 14 residues. Germline V gene sequence: CDR1 SGHDT, CDR2 YYEEEE. The CDR3 DNA follows: TGTGCCAGCAGCCAGGGTCCTCGCGGAGATACGCAGTATTTT. Translation: CASSQGPRGDTQYF. Based on the CDR3 plus reference TRBV5-6 and TRBJ2-3, the full variable domain is DAGVTQSPTHLIKTRGQQVTLRCSPKSGHDTVSWYQQALGQGPQFIFQYYEEEERQRGNFPDRFSGHQFPNYSSELNVNALLLGDSALYLCASSQGPRGDTQYFGPGTRLTVL.

This clonotype was detected only a few times. The V and J genes are TRBV11-1 and TRBJ1-2; possible D gene TRBD1, 5 bases. The length of the CDR3 is 14 residues. Germline assignment: CDR1 SGHAT and CDR2 FQDESV (reference sequence). V was pared by 5 bases and J by 3 bases, with 13 bases between. CDR3 protein: CASSGRDGHYGYTF. DNA for the CDR3: TGTGCCAGCAGCGGCCGGGACGGGCACTATGGCTACACCTTC.

The chain carries TRBV29-1 and TRBJ1-1; possibly TRBD1 for D (5 bases). The CDR3 runs to 11 residues. V was clipped by 7 bases and J by 7 bases, with 13 bases between them. From germline, CDR1 is SQVTM and CDR2 ANQGSEA. The CDR3, as DNA: TGCAGCGCTCACCCGGGGGGTGAAGCTTTCTTT. As protein: CSAHPGGEAFF. The entire variable domain, with the rest obtained from reference TRBV29-1 and TRBJ1-1, is as follows: SAVISQKPSRDICQRGTSLTIQCQVDSQVTMMFWYRQQPGQSLTLIATANQGSEATYESGFVIDKFPISRPNLTFSTLTVSNMSPEDSSIYLCSAHPGGEAFFGQGTRLTVV.

The CDR3 region has the DNA TGTGCCAGCGCGAGGGGGGGTTACAACACTGAAGCTTTCTTT. It encodes CASARGGYNTEAFF. V is TRBV6-2 or TRBV6-3 and J is TRBJ1-1; D is perhaps TRBD1 (6 bases). The CDR3 runs 14 residues. Germline V gene sequence: CDR1 MNHEY, CDR2 SVGEGT. V was pared by 8 bases and J by 2 bases, with 15 bases between.

In its sample, this clonotype was seen many times. The V call is TRBV7-9, the J call TRBJ2-2; a weak D match, TRBD1 (5 bases). Germline values: CDR1 SEHNR, CDR2 FQNEAQ (reference sequence). This CDR3 comprises 15 residues. Trimming removed 2 bases at V and 3 bases at J, with 10 bases between. The CDR3 spells CASSLPQGHTGELFF. The CDR3 nucleotides are TGTGCCAGCAGCTTACCCCAGGGCCACACCGGGGAGCTGTTTTTT.

This chain links TRBV12-3 or TRBV12-4 with TRBJ1-3; D is uncertain. This CDR3 has 14 residues. The V gene lost 3 bases and the J gene lost 0 bases, with 6 bases spanning the gap. CDR3 amino acids: CASSFQFSGNTIYF. For the CDR3, the DNA is TGTGCCAGCAGTTTTCAGTTCTCTGGAAACACCATATATTTT.

The gene calls are TRBV19 and TRBJ1-5; 7 nucleotides line up with TRBD1. CDR3 size: 15 residues. Germline assignment: CDR1 LNHDA and CDR2 SQIVND (reference sequence). Trimming cost V 3 bases and J 1 base; bases outside gene matches: 3. The CDR3 region is CASSMGTASNQPQHF. In nucleotides, the CDR3 is TGTGCCAGTAGTATGGGGACAGCCAGCAATCAGCCCCAGCATTTT.

This clonotype was counted ten times or more. The V call is TRBV3-1, the J call TRBJ1-1; no reliable D call. Trimming shortened V by 0 bases and J by 5 bases, and 7 bases separated the two germline ends. Germline assignment: CDR1 LGHDT and CDR2 YNNKEL (reference sequence). The CDR3 is made up of 13 amino acids. The CDR3: CASSQDSFTEAFF. In nucleotides, the CDR3 is TGTGCCAGCAGCCAAGACTCTTTTACTGAAGCTTTCTTT.

The J gene is TRBJ2-5, the V gene TRBV4-3, with 7 positions matching TRBD1. Looked up from germline, CDR1 is LGHNA and CDR2 is YSLEER. The ends lost 4 bases at V and 4 bases at J; junction bases unmatched: 6. This CDR3 spans 14 amino acids. The CDR3 region has the DNA TGCGCCAGCAGCCGGCCGGACAGGTCAGAGACCCAGTACTTC. The encoded protein is CASSRPDRSETQYF.

In its sample, this clonotype was seen a few times. The rearrangement joins TRBV10-3 to TRBJ2-3; weak D call: TRBD1 (6 bases). Trimming removed 6 bases from V and 2 bases from J, with 12 bases in between. Germline CDR1 and CDR2: ENHRY and SYGVKD. The CDR3 has 14 residues. As DNA, the CDR3 is TGTGCCATCAGACAGGGTGGGTTCACAGATACGCAGTATTTT. The encoded protein is CAIRQGGFTDTQYF.

In its sample, this clonotype was seen a few times. The chain uses TRBV6-6 and TRBJ2-7; 11 nucleotides line up with TRBD2. CDR3 length: 19 amino acids. Germline lookup yields CDR1 MNHNY and CDR2 SVGAGI (reference sequence). J gave up 3 bases and V 3 bases, and 16 bases lay outside the gene matches. The CDR3 DNA follows: TGTGCCAGCAGTTATTCGACGCTGACCGGACTAGCGGGTATCTACGAGCAGTACGTC. Translated, it gives CASSYSTLTGLAGIYEQYV.

This clonotype was detected only a few times. V is TRBV27 and J is TRBJ1-1, with TRBD1 matching 9 bases. The CDR3 length is 12 residues. Germline CDR1 reads MNHEY; CDR2 reads SMNVEV (reference sequence). The ends lost 6 bases at V and 8 bases at J; junction bases unmatched: 4. The CDR3 DNA reads as TGTGCCAGCAGCTATACAGGGGGCGAAGCTTTCTTT. Protein sequence: CASSYTGGEAFF.

The rearrangement links TRBV9 to TRBJ1-3; D remains ambiguous. Looked up from germline, CDR1 is SGDLS and CDR2 is YYNGEE. The V end lost 3 bases, the J end lost 4 bases, and 8 bases lay between the germline ends. The CDR3 length is 13 residues. The CDR3 region is CASSGSGGNTIYF. Written as DNA, the CDR3 is TGTGCCAGCAGCGGGAGCGGAGGAAACACCATATATTTT.

This clonotype appeared a few times. This rearrangement joins TRBV12-5 to TRBJ1-1, with a possible D match to TRBD1 (6 bases). The CDR3 runs to 11 residues. CDR1 is LGHNT and CDR2 is FRNRAP in the germline V gene. The V gene lost 7 bases and the J gene lost 5 bases, with 8 bases spanning the gap. In DNA form, the CDR3 reads TGTGCTAGTGAGGGGGGAACTGAAGCTTTCTTT. Amino acid sequence: CASEGGTEAFF.

This clonotype was detected only a few times. The chain carries TRBV18 and TRBJ1-1; D might be TRBD1 (6 bases). CDR3 length: 17 residues. Trimming left V 5 bases short and J 4 bases short, with 23 bases between. Germline V gives CDR1 KGHSH, CDR2 LQKENI. The CDR3 sequence: CASSFRGSWGCGTEAFF. CDR3 nucleotide sequence: TGTGCCAGCTCATTCAGGGGCTCCTGGGGTTGCGGCACTGAAGCTTTCTTT.